This entry describes one T cell receptor (beta chain). What it binds is not known. Other DNA sequences within the sample encode an identical CDR3. The treatment denotes: around 19 received Ad26.COV2.S at low or high dose, single or two shots; a few received placebo; per-sample allocation not given. Collection of the samples took place on day 63 after the first injection of vaccine or placebo. Spike of the Wuhan-strain SARS-CoV-2 was expressed by an Ad26 vector, which formed the vaccine. This entry is derived from a study of Ad26.COV2.S vaccination and SARS-CoV-2 variants. For the study at large: Participants got Ad26.COV2.S intramuscularly, once or twice 56 days apart.

Trimming shortened V by 6 bases and J by 3 bases, and 6 bases separated the two germline ends. The CDR3 sequence is 11 residues long. The germline V gene encodes CDR1 MDHEN and CDR2 SYDVKM. Study outcomes and limitations: Spike-specific TCR breadth ran higher among vaccine recipients than placebo recipients. Measurement of non-spike TCR breadth gave similar results in vaccine and placebo recipients.

Libraries were prepared by immunoSEQ multiplex PCR; TCRdb keeps only in-frame clonotypes and omits some of them. This table has 380,000 or so clones, about 88% appearing once. The genes are TRBV28 and TRBJ2-7; no clear D. The input for sequencing was peripheral blood, taken in a trial of Ad26.COV2.S vaccine versus placebo. This TCR was sampled from a person between 18 and 65 years old who received the Ad26.COV2.S COVID-19 vaccine or a placebo. CDR3 nucleotide sequence: TGTGCCAGCAGCCCTCTCTACGAGCAGTACTTC. It translates to CASSPLYEQYF.